Each of the 13 T cell receptor beta chains below was sequenced from the same sample in a study of blood T cell repertoires in COVID-19. Generated by immunoSEQ multiplex PCR, the TCRdb table keeps only in-frame clones and is missing some. Here the sample spans 180,000 or so clones, about 85% being singletons. The sample comprised peripheral blood. The origin of the receptors is a woman of 80 years or more with acute or convalescent COVID-19.

Points on this clone: The sample has other DNA sequences that encode this CDR3 too. The chain has TRBV9 and TRBJ1-5, with D possibly being TRBD1 (5 bases). The CDR3 contains 15 residues. The germline V gene encodes CDR1 SGDLS and CDR2 YYNGEE. V was shortened by 0 bases and J by 2 bases, with 9 bases between the two germline ends. The CDR3: CASSVGVGGNQPQHF. The CDR3 region has the DNA TGTGCCAGCAGCGTAGGGGTAGGGGGCAATCAGCCCCAGCATTTT.

This clone was detected a few times. V gene TRBV10-2 combines with J gene TRBJ2-7; TRBD1 agrees at 7 bases. J was trimmed by 3 bases and V by 3 bases; bases with no gene match: 2. Germline-derived CDR1 and CDR2 are WSHSY and SAAADI. The CDR3 runs 13 residues. In nucleotides, the CDR3 is TGCGCCAGCAGTGACCAGGGGGTCTACGAGCAGTACTTC. Translation: CASSDQGVYEQYF.

The rearrangement joins TRBV27 to TRBJ1-2; possible D gene TRBD1, 6 bases. CDR3 length equals 13 residues. CDR1 and CDR2 from the germline V gene are MNHEY and SMNVEV (reference sequence). V lost 1 base, J lost 11 bases, and 14 bases lay in between. The CDR3 is CASSLFRDTGYTF. In DNA form, the CDR3 reads TGTGCCAGCAGTTTATTCAGGGACACGGGTTACACCTTC.

The J gene is TRBJ2-7, the V gene TRBV7-2; D might be TRBD1 (5 bases). This CDR3 region has 15 residues. The V and J ends lost 1 base and 2 bases respectively, with 12 bases between them. Germline CDR1 and CDR2: SGHTA and FQGNSA. CDR3 sequence (DNA): TGTGCCAGCAGCTTAGGCAGGGAACCCACCTACGAGCAGTACTTC. This encodes CASSLGREPTYEQYF.

The chain couples TRBV24-1 to TRBJ2-7, with a possible D match to TRBD1 (6 bases). There are 13 residues in the CDR3. Trimming took off 0 bases at V and 6 bases at J, with 8 bases between the two ends. Germline V gene data show CDR1 as KGHDR and CDR2 as SFDVKD. The CDR3 DNA follows: TGTGCCACCAGTGATTTGCCCAGGGGCGAGCAGTACTTC. Translating gives CATSDLPRGEQYF.

This clone showed up just a few times. The chain couples TRBV5-4 to TRBJ2-2; 10 bases are shared with TRBD1. Trimming removed 0 bases from V and 4 bases from J; junction bases left unmatched: 3. The length of the CDR3 is 16 residues. Germline V gene lookup returns CDR1 SGHNT and CDR2 YYREEE (reference sequence). The CDR3 loop reads CASSLGDRGSTGELFF. The CDR3 DNA follows: TGTGCCAGCAGCTTGGGGGACAGGGGAAGCACCGGGGAGCTGTTTTTT.

The J gene is TRBJ1-1, the V gene TRBV7-2, with 7 bases aligning to TRBD1. V was clipped by 3 bases and J by 5 bases; unmatched bases: 6. This CDR3 comprises 14 residues. Per the germline V gene, CDR1 is SGHTA and CDR2 is FQGNSA. The DNA for the CDR3 is TGTGCCAGCAGCTTTAGACAGGGCGGGACTGAAGCTTTCTTT. It yields the protein CASSFRQGGTEAFF.

The chain uses TRBV5-4 and TRBJ2-7, with unresolved D. V was clipped by 3 bases and J by 4 bases, with 14 bases between them. CDR1 is SGHNT and CDR2 is YYREEE in the germline V gene (reference sequence). This CDR3 region has 14 residues. The CDR3 spells CASSSPGSGYEQYF. DNA for the CDR3: TGTGCCAGCAGCTCCCCCGGATCGGGTTACGAGCAGTACTTC.

The rearrangement links TRBV3-1 (or the pseudogene TRBV3-2) to TRBJ1-5; D is possibly TRBD1 (5 bases). Germline-derived CDR1 and CDR2 are LGHDT and YNNKEL (reference sequence). The CDR3 covers 15 residues. Between the trimmed V and J ends, which lost 0 bases and 6 bases, there was a span of 12 bases. The DNA of the CDR3 is TGTGCCAGCAGCCAAGATATGGGGCGCGGTCAGCCCCAGCATTTT. This sequence encodes CASSQDMGRGQPQHF.

This clone was picked up one time. The chain carries TRBV12-3 or TRBV12-4 and TRBJ2-2; 7 nucleotides line up with TRBD1. The CDR3 extends over 13 amino acids. J was trimmed by 2 bases and V by 7 bases; bases with no gene match: 1. The CDR3 reads CASNRGNTGELFF. CDR3 DNA sequence: TGTGCCAGCAACAGGGGAAACACCGGGGAGCTGTTTTTT.

The rearrangement links TRBV11-2 to TRBJ1-1, with 7 bases identical to TRBD1. The V gene's germline CDR1 is SGHAT and CDR2 FQNNGV. Germline trimming cut 1 base from V and 3 bases from J; bases unmatched to any gene: 5. The CDR3 loop spans 15 amino acids. CDR3: CASSLVGGAYTEAFF. CDR3 DNA sequence: TGTGCCAGCAGCTTAGTAGGGGGCGCTTACACTGAAGCTTTCTTT.

This chain joins TRBV10-3 and TRBJ1-6; TRBD1 aligns across 7 bases. Trimming took 0 bases from V and 8 from J; bases not matched to a gene: 1. Germline V CDR1 and CDR2: ENHRY, SYGVKD. CDR3 length equals 14 residues. The CDR3, as DNA: TGTGCCATCAGTGAGTCAGGGGGCGATTCACCCCTCCACTTT. This codes for CAISESGGDSPLHF.

This chain links TRBV18 with TRBJ2-7; possible D gene TRBD2, 5 bases. V lost 1 base, J lost 0 bases, and 16 bases lay in between. The CDR3 contains 17 residues. From germline, CDR1 is KGHSH and CDR2 LQKENI. The CDR3 DNA sequence: TGTGCCAGCTCACCACGACTACAGCACCCCAGCTCCTACGAGCAGTACTTC. This codes for CASSPRLQHPSSYEQYF.